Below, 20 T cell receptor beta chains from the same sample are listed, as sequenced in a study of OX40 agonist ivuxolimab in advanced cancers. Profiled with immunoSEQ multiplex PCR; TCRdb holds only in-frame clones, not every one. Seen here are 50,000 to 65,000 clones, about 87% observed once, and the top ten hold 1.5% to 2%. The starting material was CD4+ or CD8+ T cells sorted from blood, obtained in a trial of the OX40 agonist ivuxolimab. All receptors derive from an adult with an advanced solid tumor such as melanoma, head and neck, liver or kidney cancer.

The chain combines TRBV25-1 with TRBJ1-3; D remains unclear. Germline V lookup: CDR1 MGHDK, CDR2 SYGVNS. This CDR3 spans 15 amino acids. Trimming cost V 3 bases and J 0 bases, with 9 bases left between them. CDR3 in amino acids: CASSEARFSGNTIYF. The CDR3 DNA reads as TGTGCCAGCAGTGAGGCGAGGTTCTCTGGAAACACCATATATTTT.

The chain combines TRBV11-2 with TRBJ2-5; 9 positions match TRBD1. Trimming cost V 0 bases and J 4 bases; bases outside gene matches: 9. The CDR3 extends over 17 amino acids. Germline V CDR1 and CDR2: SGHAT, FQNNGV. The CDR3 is CASSLDIQGAIRETQYF. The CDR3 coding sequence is TGTGCCAGCAGCTTAGATATACAGGGGGCAATAAGAGAGACCCAGTACTTC.

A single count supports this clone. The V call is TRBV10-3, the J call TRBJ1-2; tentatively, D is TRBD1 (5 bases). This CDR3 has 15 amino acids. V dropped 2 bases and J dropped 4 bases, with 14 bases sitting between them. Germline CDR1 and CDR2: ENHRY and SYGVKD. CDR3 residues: CAISEGQGGSYGYTF. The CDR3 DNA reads TGTGCCATCAGTGAGGGGCAGGGAGGTTCCTATGGCTACACCTTC.

The DNA for the CDR3 is TGTGCCAGCAGCGTAGAAGGCACGGGGTCCTGGGGCTACACCTTC. Translation gives CASSVEGTGSWGYTF. The rearrangement links TRBV9 to TRBJ1-2; the D is unclear. Germline-derived CDR1 and CDR2 are SGDLS and YYNGEE. The CDR3 extends over 15 amino acids. Trimming pared 0 bases from V and 8 bases from J, leaving 17 bases between.

In DNA, the CDR3 is TGTGCCAGCAGTCTCCGCCGAGGGACTAGCGGCAGTTACAATGAGCAGTTCTTC. Residues: CASSLRRGTSGSYNEQFF. The V and J genes are TRBV28 and TRBJ2-1; 11 bases map to TRBD2. The CDR3 runs to 18 residues. Trimming took 5 bases from V and 4 from J; bases not matched to a gene: 13. Germline-derived CDR1 and CDR2 are MDHEN and SYDVKM.

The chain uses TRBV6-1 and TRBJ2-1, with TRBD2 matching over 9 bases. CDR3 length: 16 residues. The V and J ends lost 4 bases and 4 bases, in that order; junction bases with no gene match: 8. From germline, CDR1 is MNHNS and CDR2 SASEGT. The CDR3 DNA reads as TGTGCCAGCAGTGCCCCGGAGCGGGGGGCGTACAATGAGCAGTTCTTC. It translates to CASSAPERGAYNEQFF.

The CDR3, as DNA: TGTGCCAGCAGCTTGCGGGCCTTAGGGGACAATGAGCAGTTCTTC. Its protein product is CASSLRALGDNEQFF. V usage is TRBV7-9 and J usage is TRBJ2-1; D possibly uses TRBD1 or TRBD2 (5 bases each). The germline gives CDR1 SEHNR, CDR2 FQNEAQ (reference sequence). The length of the CDR3 is 15 residues. V was clipped by 3 bases and J by 5 bases, with 14 bases between them.

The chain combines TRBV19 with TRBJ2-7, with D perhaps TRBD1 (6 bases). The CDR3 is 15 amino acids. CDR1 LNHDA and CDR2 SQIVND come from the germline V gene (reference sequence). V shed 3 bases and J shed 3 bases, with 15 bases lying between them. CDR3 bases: TGTGCCAGTAGTATCGCCCCAGGGGATAGCTACGAGCAGTACTTC. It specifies CASSIAPGDSYEQYF.

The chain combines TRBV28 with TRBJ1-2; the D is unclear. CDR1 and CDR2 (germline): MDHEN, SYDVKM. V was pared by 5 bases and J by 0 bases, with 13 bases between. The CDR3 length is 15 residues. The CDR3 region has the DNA TGTGCCAGCAGTAAGCCCGGCGGAACTAACTATGGCTACACCTTC. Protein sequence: CASSKPGGTNYGYTF.

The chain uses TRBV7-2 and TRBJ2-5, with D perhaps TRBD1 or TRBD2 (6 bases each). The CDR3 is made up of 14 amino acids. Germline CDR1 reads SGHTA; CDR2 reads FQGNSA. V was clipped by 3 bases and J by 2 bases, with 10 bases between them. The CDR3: CASSFWGAQETQYF. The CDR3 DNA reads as TGTGCCAGCAGCTTTTGGGGGGCGCAAGAGACCCAGTACTTC.

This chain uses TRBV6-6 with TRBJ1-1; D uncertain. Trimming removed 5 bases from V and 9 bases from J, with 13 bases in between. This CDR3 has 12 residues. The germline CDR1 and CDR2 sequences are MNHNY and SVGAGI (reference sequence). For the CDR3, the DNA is TGTGCCAGCAGTGCTGTACGGGCGCAAGCTTTCTTT. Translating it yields CASSAVRAQAFF.

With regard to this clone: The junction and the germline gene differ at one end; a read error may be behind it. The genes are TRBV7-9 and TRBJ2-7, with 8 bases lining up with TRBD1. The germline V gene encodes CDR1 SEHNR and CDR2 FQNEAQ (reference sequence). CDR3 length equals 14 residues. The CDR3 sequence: CASSLGQGFYEQYF. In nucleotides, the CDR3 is TGTGCCAGCAGTTTAGGACAGGGATTCTACGAGCAGTACTTC. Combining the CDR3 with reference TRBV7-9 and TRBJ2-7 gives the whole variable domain DTGVSQNPRHKITKRGQNVTFRCDPISEHNRLYWYRQTLGQGPEFLTYFQNEAQLEKSRLLSDRFSAERPKGSFSTLEIQRTEQGDSAMYLCASSLGQGFYEQYFGPGTRLTVT.

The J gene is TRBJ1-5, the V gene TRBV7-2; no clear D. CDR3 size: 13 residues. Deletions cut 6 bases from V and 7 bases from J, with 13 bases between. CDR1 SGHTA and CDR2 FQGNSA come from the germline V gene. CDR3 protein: CASSLRPRQPQHF. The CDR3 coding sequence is TGTGCCAGCAGTTTGAGACCGCGGCAGCCCCAGCATTTT. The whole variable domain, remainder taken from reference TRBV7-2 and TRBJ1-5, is GAGVSQSPSNKVTEKGKDVELRCDPISGHTALYWYRQSLGQGLEFLIYFQGNSAPDKSGLPSDRFSAERTGGSVSTLTIQRTQQEDSAVYLCASSLRPRQPQHFGDGTRLSIL.

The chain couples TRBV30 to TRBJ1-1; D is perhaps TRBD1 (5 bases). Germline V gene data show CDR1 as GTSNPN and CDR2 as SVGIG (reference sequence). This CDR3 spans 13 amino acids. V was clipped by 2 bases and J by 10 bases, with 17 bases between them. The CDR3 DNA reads TGTGCCTGGAGTCCCCCGGGGCCCCTTGGAGCTTTCTTT. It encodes CAWSPPGPLGAFF. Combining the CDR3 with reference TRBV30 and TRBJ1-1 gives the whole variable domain SQTIHQWPATLVQPVGSPLSLECTVEGTSNPNLYWYRQAAGRGLQLLFYSVGIGQISSEVPQNLSASRPQDRQFILSSKKLLLSDSGFYLCAWSPPGPLGAFFGQGTRLTVV.

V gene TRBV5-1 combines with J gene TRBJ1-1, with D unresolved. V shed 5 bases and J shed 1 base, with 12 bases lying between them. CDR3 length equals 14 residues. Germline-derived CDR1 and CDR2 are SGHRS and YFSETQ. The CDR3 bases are TGCGCCAGCAGGGCAACAACAGAGAACACTGAAGCTTTCTTT. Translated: CASRATTENTEAFF.

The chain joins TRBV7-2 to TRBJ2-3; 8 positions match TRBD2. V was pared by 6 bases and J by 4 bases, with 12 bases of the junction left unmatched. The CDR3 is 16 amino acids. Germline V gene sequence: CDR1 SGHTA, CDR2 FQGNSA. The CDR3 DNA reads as TGTGCCAGCAGTGCGGCGGGAGCGGGAGTTGCAGATACGCAGTATTTT. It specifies CASSAAGAGVADTQYF.

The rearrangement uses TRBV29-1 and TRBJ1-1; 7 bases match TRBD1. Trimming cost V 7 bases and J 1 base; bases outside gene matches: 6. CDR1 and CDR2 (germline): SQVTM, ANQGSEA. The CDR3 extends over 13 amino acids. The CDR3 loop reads CSATGQWNTEAFF. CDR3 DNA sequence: TGCAGCGCCACGGGACAGTGGAACACTGAAGCTTTCTTT.

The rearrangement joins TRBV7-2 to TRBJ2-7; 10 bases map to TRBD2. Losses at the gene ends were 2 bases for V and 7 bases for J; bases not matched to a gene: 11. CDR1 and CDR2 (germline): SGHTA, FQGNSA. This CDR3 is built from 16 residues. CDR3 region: CASSLRALAGVGEQYF. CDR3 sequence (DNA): TGTGCCAGCAGCTTACGGGCGCTAGCGGGAGTGGGGGAGCAGTACTTC.

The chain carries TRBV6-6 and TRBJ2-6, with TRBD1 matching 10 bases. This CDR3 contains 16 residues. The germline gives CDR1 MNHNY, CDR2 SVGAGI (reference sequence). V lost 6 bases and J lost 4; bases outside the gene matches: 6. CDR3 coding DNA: TGTGCCAGCAGCTTCGACAGGGGGCTCGGGGCCAACGTCCTGACTTTC. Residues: CASSFDRGLGANVLTF.

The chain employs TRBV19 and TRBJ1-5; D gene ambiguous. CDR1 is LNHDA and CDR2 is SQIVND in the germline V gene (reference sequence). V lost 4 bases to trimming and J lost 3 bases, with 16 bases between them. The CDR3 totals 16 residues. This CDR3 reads CASSTKGVPFNQPQHF. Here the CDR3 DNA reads TGTGCCAGTAGTACGAAAGGTGTGCCCTTCAATCAGCCCCAGCATTTT.